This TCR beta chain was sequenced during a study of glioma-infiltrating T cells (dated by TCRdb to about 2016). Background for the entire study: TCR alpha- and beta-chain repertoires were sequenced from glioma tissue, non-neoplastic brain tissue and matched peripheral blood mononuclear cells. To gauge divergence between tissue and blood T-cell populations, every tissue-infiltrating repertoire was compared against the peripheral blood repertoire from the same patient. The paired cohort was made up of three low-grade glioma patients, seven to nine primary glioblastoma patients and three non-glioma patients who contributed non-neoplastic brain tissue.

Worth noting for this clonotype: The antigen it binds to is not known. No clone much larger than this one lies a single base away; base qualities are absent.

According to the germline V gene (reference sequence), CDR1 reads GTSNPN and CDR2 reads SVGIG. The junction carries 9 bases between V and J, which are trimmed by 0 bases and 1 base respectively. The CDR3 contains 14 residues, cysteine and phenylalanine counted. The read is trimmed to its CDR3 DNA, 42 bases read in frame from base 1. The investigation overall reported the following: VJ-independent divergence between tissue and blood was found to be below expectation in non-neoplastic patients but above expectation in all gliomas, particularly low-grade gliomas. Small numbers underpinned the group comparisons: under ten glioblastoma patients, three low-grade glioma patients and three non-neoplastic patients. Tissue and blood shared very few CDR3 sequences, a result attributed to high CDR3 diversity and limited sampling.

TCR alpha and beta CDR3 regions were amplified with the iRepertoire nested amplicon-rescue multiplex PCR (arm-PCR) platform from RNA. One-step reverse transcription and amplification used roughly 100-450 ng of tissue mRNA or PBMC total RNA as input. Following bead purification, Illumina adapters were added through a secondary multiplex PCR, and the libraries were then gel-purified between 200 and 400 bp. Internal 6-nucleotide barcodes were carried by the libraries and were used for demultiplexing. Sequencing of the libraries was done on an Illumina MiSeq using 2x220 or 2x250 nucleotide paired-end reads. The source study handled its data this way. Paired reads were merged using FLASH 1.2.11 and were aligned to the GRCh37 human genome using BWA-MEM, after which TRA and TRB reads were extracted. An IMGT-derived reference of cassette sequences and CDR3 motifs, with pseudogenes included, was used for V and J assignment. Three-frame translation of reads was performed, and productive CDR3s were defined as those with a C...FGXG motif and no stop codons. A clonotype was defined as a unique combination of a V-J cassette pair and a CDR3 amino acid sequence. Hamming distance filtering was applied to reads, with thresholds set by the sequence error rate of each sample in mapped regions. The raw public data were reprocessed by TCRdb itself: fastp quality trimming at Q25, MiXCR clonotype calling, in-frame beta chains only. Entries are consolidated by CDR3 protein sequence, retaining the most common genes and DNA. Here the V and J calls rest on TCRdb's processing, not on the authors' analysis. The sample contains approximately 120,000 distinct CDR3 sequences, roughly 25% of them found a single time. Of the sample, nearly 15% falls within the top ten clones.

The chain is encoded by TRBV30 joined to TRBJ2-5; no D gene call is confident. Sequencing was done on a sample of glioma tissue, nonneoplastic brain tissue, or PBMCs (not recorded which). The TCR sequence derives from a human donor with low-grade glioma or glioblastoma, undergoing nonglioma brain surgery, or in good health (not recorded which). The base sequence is TGTGCCTGGAGTGTACGTTACGGCCAAGAGACCCAGTACTTC. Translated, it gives CAWSVRYGQETQYF.